What follows are 31 T cell receptor beta chains derived from one specimen sequenced in a study of control samples from healthy donors and cancer patients. Generated by immunoSEQ multiplex PCR, the TCRdb table keeps only in-frame clones and is missing some. This sample has 120,000 to 150,000 clones; more than 90% occur once, and the top ten carry roughly 10%. Sequenced material: blood. Receptors originate from a man younger than 45 in good health.

The chain joins TRBV6-4 to TRBJ2-1, with a tentative D call TRBD2 (5 bases). This CDR3 region has 13 residues. The ends were cut back, 2 bases at V and 5 bases at J, with 7 bases in the middle. CDR1 and CDR2 (germline): MRHNA, SNTAGT. CDR3 sequence: CASSDQEDNEQFF. Here the CDR3 DNA reads TGTGCCAGCAGTGACCAGGAGGACAATGAGCAGTTCTTC.

This clone was detected ten times or more. The V call is TRBV4-2, the J call TRBJ2-1, with D perhaps matching TRBD2 (6 bases). Germline lookup yields CDR1 LGHNA and CDR2 YNFKEQ. V was pared by 0 bases and J by 4 bases, with 10 bases between. This CDR3 region has 15 residues. As DNA, the CDR3 is TGTGCCAGCAGCCAAGAAGAGGGAGGTTACAATGAGCAGTTCTTC. Protein: CASSQEEGGYNEQFF.

V usage is TRBV7-8 and J usage is TRBJ1-5; no reliable D call. The V gene's germline CDR1 is SGHVS and CDR2 FQNEAQ. The CDR3 runs 18 residues. V lost 5 bases and J 0 bases, leaving 20 bases between the germline ends. The CDR3 DNA reads as TGTGCCAGCAGCCCAGGCTTCTGGGAGGGTAATAGCAATCAGCCCCAGCATTTT. The encoded protein is CASSPGFWEGNSNQPQHF.

This chain uses TRBV14 with TRBJ2-7; D ambiguous. Trimming stripped 0 bases from V and 12 bases from J, with 12 bases between. The CDR3 spans 12 residues. The germline V gene has CDR1 SGHDN and CDR2 FVKESK. CDR3 protein: CASSQDEIAPYF. DNA for the CDR3: TGTGCCAGCAGCCAAGATGAGATAGCCCCGTACTTC.

The chain recombines TRBV28 with TRBJ1-4, with D tentatively TRBD1 (6 bases). Germline loops: CDR1 MDHEN, CDR2 SYDVKM. V lost 6 bases, J lost 5 bases, and 13 bases lay in between. The CDR3 is 14 residues long. CDR3 DNA: TGTGCCAGCAGAACTTTGACAGGAAATGAAAAACTGTTTTTT. Translation gives CASRTLTGNEKLFF.

The chain couples TRBV4-2 to TRBJ2-3; tentative D call: TRBD2 (5 bases). The V and J ends lost 0 bases and 5 bases respectively, with 15 bases between them. Germline assignment: CDR1 LGHNA and CDR2 YNFKEQ. This CDR3 has 16 residues. CDR3 residues: CASSQDKLSGGDTQYF. The CDR3 DNA follows: TGTGCCAGCAGCCAAGATAAGCTATCAGGAGGAGATACGCAGTATTTT.

CDR3 protein: CASSLIQAGYGYTF. The CDR3 nucleotides are TGTGCCAGCAGTTTGATCCAGGCGGGCTATGGCTACACCTTC. The rearrangement joins TRBV28 to TRBJ1-2; D remains unclear. V lost 3 bases and J 4 bases, leaving 12 bases between the germline ends. The CDR3 runs to 14 residues. The germline CDR1 and CDR2 sequences are MDHEN and SYDVKM.

The CDR3 coding sequence is TGCAGCGTTGTCGCGGATTTCAATCAGCCCCAGCATTTT. It translates to CSVVADFNQPQHF. V usage is TRBV29-1 and J usage is TRBJ1-5, with unresolved D. Trimming stripped 4 bases from V and 3 bases from J, with 10 bases between. The germline V gene has CDR1 SQVTM and CDR2 ANQGSEA. The CDR3 is 13 amino acids.

The chain's CDR3 is CASSLSAGQGARYGYTF. For the CDR3, the DNA is TGTGCCAGCAGTTTAAGCGCAGGACAGGGGGCAAGGTATGGCTACACCTTC. The J gene is TRBJ1-2, the V gene TRBV27; 11 positions agree with TRBD1. V lost 2 bases, J lost 5 bases, and 10 bases stayed unmatched. This CDR3 contains 17 residues. Germline V gene lookup returns CDR1 MNHEY and CDR2 SMNVEV (reference sequence).

This clone came up once. This chain uses TRBV18 with TRBJ2-4; the match to TRBD2 covers 7 bases. J was trimmed by 0 bases and V by 6 bases; bases with no gene match: 2. This CDR3 region has 14 residues. CDR1 is KGHSH and CDR2 is LQKENI in the germline V gene. The CDR3 protein is CASSGEGAKNIQYF. CDR3 nucleotide sequence: TGTGCCAGCTCGGGGGAGGGAGCCAAAAACATTCAGTACTTC.

The chain carries TRBV25-1 and TRBJ1-1; D gene unclear. Germline V gene sequence: CDR1 MGHDK, CDR2 SYGVNS. The V end lost 10 bases, the J end lost 0 bases, and 12 bases lay between the germline ends. This CDR3 has 13 residues. CDR3 DNA: TGTGCCACTATAACCCCGCTGAACACTGAAGCTTTCTTT. As protein: CATITPLNTEAFF.

A single count supports this clone. This CDR3 is CASSSSSGSKNIQYF. CDR3 DNA sequence: TGTGCCAGCAGTTCTTCTAGCGGGTCCAAAAACATTCAGTACTTC. The V and J genes are TRBV27 and TRBJ2-4, with 8 positions matching TRBD2. The germline gives CDR1 MNHEY, CDR2 SMNVEV (reference sequence). The CDR3 totals 15 residues. Trimming at V came to 4 bases and at J to 2 bases, leaving 4 bases not matched to a gene.

The chain links TRBV2 to TRBJ2-2, with 10 positions matching TRBD1. This CDR3 has 13 residues. The J segment lost 8 bases and the V segment lost 10 bases, leaving 7 bases of the junction unmatched. CDR1 SNHLY and CDR2 FYNNEI come from the germline V gene. CDR3 loop: CAKGQGFTGELFF. CDR3 in DNA: TGTGCCAAGGGACAGGGGTTTACTGGGGAGCTGTTTTTT.

The V gene is TRBV27, the J gene TRBJ1-5; D call uncertain. The germline V gene encodes CDR1 MNHEY and CDR2 SMNVEV (reference sequence). This CDR3 region has 13 residues. V lost 3 bases and J 4 bases, leaving 7 bases between the germline ends. The CDR3 loop is CASSLRDNQPQHF. Written as DNA, the CDR3 is TGTGCCAGCAGTTTGAGGGATAATCAGCCCCAGCATTTT.

V gene TRBV28 combines with J gene TRBJ2-1; D unclear. The CDR3 is 14 amino acids. Germline CDR1 reads MDHEN; CDR2 reads SYDVKM. V lost 5 bases and J lost 4, with 12 bases in between. The CDR3 region is CASSPETVYNEQFF. In nucleotides, the CDR3 is TGTGCCAGCAGTCCCGAAACAGTTTACAATGAGCAGTTCTTC.

The rearrangement uses TRBV9 and TRBJ2-1, with 9 bases that match TRBD2. The germline CDR1 and CDR2 sequences are SGDLS and YYNGEE. The J segment lost 7 bases and the V segment lost 3 bases, leaving 5 bases of the junction unmatched. The CDR3 runs to 14 residues. The DNA of the CDR3 is TGTGCCAGCAGCGGTTCTAGCGGGATTAATGAGCAGTTCTTC. It codes for CASSGSSGINEQFF.

This clone was recorded once. The rearrangement joins TRBV6-5 to TRBJ2-1, with a tentative D call TRBD2 (7 bases). V lost 7 bases, J lost 8 bases, and 21 bases lay in between. This CDR3 region has 15 residues. The germline V gene encodes CDR1 MNHEY and CDR2 SVGAGI. CDR3 protein: CASTHLRGGRDEQFF. CDR3 nucleotide sequence: TGTGCCAGCACTCACCTGAGGGGGGGGAGGGATGAGCAGTTCTTC.

In this sample, this clone turned up once. J is TRBJ2-7 and V is TRBV28; 9 nucleotides line up with TRBD1. The CDR3 is 13 amino acids. Germline V CDR1 and CDR2: MDHEN, SYDVKM. J gave up 4 bases and V 8 bases, and 6 bases lay outside the gene matches. CDR3 residues: CASGGTGWYEQYF. The CDR3 DNA follows: TGTGCCAGCGGGGGGACAGGGTGGTACGAGCAGTACTTC.

V gene TRBV19 combines with J gene TRBJ1-5, with 7 bases fitting TRBD1. The V segment lost 5 bases and the J segment 2 bases; nucleotides outside the gene matches: 6. The germline gives CDR1 LNHDA, CDR2 SQIVND (reference sequence). The CDR3 length is 15 residues. The CDR3 sequence: CASSPQDRGNQPQHF. CDR3 in DNA: TGTGCCAGTAGTCCCCAAGACAGGGGCAATCAGCCCCAGCATTTT.

This clone was seen a few times. The rearrangement links TRBV6-5 to TRBJ1-5; D unresolved. Germline loops: CDR1 MNHEY, CDR2 SVGAGI. V lost 6 bases, J lost 7 bases, and 13 bases lay in between. The CDR3 loop spans 13 amino acids. The CDR3 bases are TGTGCCAGCAGCCGGATCGCAGGCCAGCCCCAGCATTTT. Translating gives CASSRIAGQPQHF.

The rearrangement joins TRBV19 to TRBJ2-3, with TRBD2 matching 14 bases. J lost 5 bases, V lost 2 bases, and 9 bases had no gene match. Germline lookup yields CDR1 LNHDA and CDR2 SQIVND (reference sequence). The CDR3 runs 18 residues. CDR3 loop: CASSIKRGLAGVVDTQYF. In DNA, the CDR3 is TGTGCCAGTAGTATAAAGAGGGGACTAGCGGGAGTTGTAGATACGCAGTATTTT.

This clone was observed once. The chain joins TRBV27 to TRBJ1-4; D perhaps matches TRBD1 (6 bases). The CDR3 loop spans 14 amino acids. Germline-derived CDR1 and CDR2 are MNHEY and SMNVEV (reference sequence). V was trimmed by 8 bases and J by 6 bases, leaving 16 bases between them. The CDR3 loop reads CASRPGTPYEKLFF. CDR3 DNA sequence: TGTGCCAGCCGTCCTGGGACACCGTATGAAAAACTGTTTTTT.

This chain links TRBV2 with TRBJ1-2, with D maybe TRBD1 (6 bases). The germline V and J ends were trimmed by 7 bases and 2 bases, with 17 bases remaining between them. Germline V gives CDR1 SNHLY, CDR2 FYNNEI. The CDR3 totals 15 residues. This CDR3 reads CASTRGAGRNYGYTF. The CDR3 nucleotides read TGTGCCAGCACCCGGGGGGCAGGGAGGAACTATGGCTACACCTTC.

V is TRBV6-5 and J is TRBJ2-7; D is perhaps TRBD2 (6 bases). This CDR3 contains 15 residues. V lost 8 bases to trimming and J lost 2 bases, with 19 bases between them. Germline V gene lookup returns CDR1 MNHEY and CDR2 SVGAGI. The CDR3 sequence is CASESLGDSAYEQYF. The CDR3, as DNA: TGTGCCAGCGAAAGTTTGGGGGACTCAGCCTACGAGCAGTACTTC.

The V gene is TRBV9, the J gene TRBJ2-5, with TRBD2 matching over 10 bases. Germline V lookup: CDR1 SGDLS, CDR2 YYNGEE. The CDR3 length is 16 residues. After removal of 3 bases from V and 8 bases from J, the junction contained 13 bases not matched to a gene. The CDR3 here is CASSEGTSDLVGTQYF. The CDR3 region has the DNA TGTGCCAGCAGCGAGGGGACTAGCGATTTGGTGGGCACCCAGTACTTC.

The chain recombines TRBV9 with TRBJ2-3; a weak D match, TRBD2 (5 bases). Trimming took 2 bases from V and 4 from J, leaving 14 bases between them. Germline CDR1 is SGDLS and CDR2 is YYNGEE. CDR3 length: 15 residues. CDR3 region: CASSVTWGAADTQYF. CDR3 DNA sequence: TGTGCCAGCAGCGTGACGTGGGGAGCCGCAGATACGCAGTATTTT.

CDR3 in DNA: TGTGCCAGCCGCCGGGGGGGGTACTATGGCTACACCTTC. Protein product: CASRRGGYYGYTF. V is TRBV27 and J is TRBJ1-2; TRBD1 might be the D (5 bases). Trimming cost V 8 bases and J 3 bases, with 13 bases left between them. The CDR3 consists of 13 residues. CDR1 MNHEY and CDR2 SMNVEV come from the germline V gene (reference sequence).

The chain employs TRBV6-5 and TRBJ1-1; 7 bases agree with TRBD1. This CDR3 spans 14 amino acids. J lost 3 bases, V lost 2 bases, and 3 bases had no gene match. Germline CDR1 is MNHEY and CDR2 is SVGAGI. The CDR3 nucleotides read TGTGCCAGCAGTTACAGGGGGCGCGACACTGAAGCTTTCTTT. Translated: CASSYRGRDTEAFF.

The chain combines TRBV28 with TRBJ1-5; 7 nucleotides align to TRBD1. Unmatched junction bases numbered 9, after V lost 3 bases and J lost 1 base. CDR1 and CDR2 from the germline V gene are MDHEN and SYDVKM. This CDR3 spans 17 amino acids. The CDR3 DNA sequence: TGTGCCAGCAGTTTCGCGGGAGGGGGCTCGAGCAATCAGCCCCAGCATTTT. This gives the protein CASSFAGGGSSNQPQHF.

The rearrangement links TRBV4-2 to TRBJ2-7, with 14 bases fitting TRBD2. The germline V gene encodes CDR1 LGHNA and CDR2 YNFKEQ. The CDR3 length is 15 residues. V was pared by 3 bases and J by 5 bases, with 3 bases of the junction left unmatched. The CDR3 spells CASSQGLAGANEQYF. The CDR3 DNA follows: TGTGCCAGCAGCCAGGGACTAGCGGGAGCTAACGAGCAGTACTTC.

The rearrangement joins TRBV7-8 to TRBJ2-5; TRBD2 is a possible D gene (5 bases). The CDR3 is made up of 16 amino acids. Germline V gene lookup returns CDR1 SGHVS and CDR2 FQNEAQ. V dropped 1 base and J dropped 2 bases, with 14 bases sitting between them. Here the CDR3 reads CASSLVLAPMQETQYF. In DNA, the CDR3 is TGTGCCAGCAGCTTAGTGCTAGCACCGATGCAAGAGACCCAGTACTTC. Filled out from reference TRBV7-8 and TRBJ2-5, the complete variable domain reads GAGVSQSPRYKVAKRGQDVALRCDPISGHVSLFWYQQALGQGPEFLTYFQNEAQLDKSGLPSDRFFAERPEGSVSTLKIQRTQQEDSAVYLCASSLVLAPMQETQYFGPGTRLLVL.